These 11 T cell receptor beta chains were all obtained from the same sample, sequenced in a study of blood T cell repertoires in COVID-19. The table came from immunoSEQ multiplex PCR; TCRdb's copy has only in-frame clones and leaves some out. The sample carries a few hundred thousand clones, about nine tenths recorded once. The sequenced material came from PBMCs or T cells enriched from blood (not recorded which). All receptors come from a woman in her forties or fifties who had recovered from COVID-19.

The rearrangement links TRBV5-4 to TRBJ2-2; D call uncertain. Trimming removed 0 bases at V and 6 bases at J, with 9 bases between. The CDR3 is made up of 14 amino acids. In germline, CDR1 is SGHNT, CDR2 YYREEE (reference sequence). CDR3 nucleotides: TGTGCCAGCAGCTTGGGGCCTCACCCCGGGGAGCTGTTTTTT. It codes for CASSLGPHPGELFF.

The V and J genes are TRBV7-3 and TRBJ2-7; 10 positions match TRBD2. V dropped 0 bases and J dropped 4; count of bases not matched to a gene: 3. The germline V gene encodes CDR1 SGHTA and CDR2 FQGTGA. The CDR3 extends over 15 amino acids. This CDR3 is CASSLTAGGQYEQYF. DNA of the CDR3: TGTGCCAGCAGCTTAACAGCGGGAGGGCAATACGAGCAGTACTTC.

The J gene is TRBJ2-2, the V gene TRBV24-1; 14 bases line up with TRBD2. J gave up 3 bases and V 4 bases, and 9 bases lay outside the gene matches. The CDR3 has 19 residues. From germline, CDR1 is KGHDR and CDR2 SFDVKD. For the CDR3, the DNA is TGTGCCACCAGTGAGCCCGGGACTAGCGGGAGTCGAGACACCGGGGAGCTGTTTTTT. This codes for CATSEPGTSGSRDTGELFF.

The chain couples TRBV7-2 to TRBJ2-1, with TRBD2 matching over 8 bases. Germline V lookup: CDR1 SGHTA, CDR2 FQGNSA. Trimming removed 1 base from V and 5 bases from J; junction bases left unmatched: 7. The CDR3 length is 16 residues. CDR3 sequence reads: CASSLVGLAGHNEQFF. In DNA form, the CDR3 reads TGTGCCAGCAGCTTAGTAGGTCTAGCGGGTCACAATGAGCAGTTCTTC.

The chain employs TRBV27 and TRBJ2-5, with TRBD2 identical over 7 bases. The germline V gene encodes CDR1 MNHEY and CDR2 SMNVEV (reference sequence). The trim removed 0 bases at V and 4 bases at J, leaving 11 bases unmatched. This CDR3 is 17 amino acids long. The CDR3 sequence: CASSLSYSRESGETQYF. CDR3 sequence (DNA): TGTGCCAGCAGTTTATCTTATTCGCGGGAGAGCGGAGAGACCCAGTACTTC.

V is TRBV30 and J is TRBJ2-1; TRBD2 aligns across 12 bases. Germline CDR1 is GTSNPN and CDR2 is SVGIG (reference sequence). There are 21 residues in the CDR3. After removal of 3 bases from V and 1 base from J, the junction contained 19 bases not matched to a gene. CDR3 sequence: CAWSEYKTSGGTHQSYNEQFF. The CDR3 nucleotides are TGTGCCTGGAGCGAATATAAGACTAGCGGGGGAACCCACCAATCCTACAATGAGCAGTTCTTC.

The CDR3 region is CAWTPSGNEQFF. The CDR3 coding sequence is TGTGCCTGGACCCCTAGCGGCAATGAGCAGTTCTTC. The chain has TRBV30 and TRBJ2-1, with 7 bases lining up with TRBD2. The CDR3 is made up of 12 amino acids. The V gene's germline CDR1 is GTSNPN and CDR2 SVGIG (reference sequence). V trimming: 4 bases; J trimming: 6 bases; junction bases outside the gene matches: 3.

V gene TRBV4-3 combines with J gene TRBJ1-4; TRBD1 aligns across 8 bases. V dropped 8 bases and J dropped 8; count of bases not matched to a gene: 13. The CDR3 is made up of 15 amino acids. From germline, CDR1 is LGHNA and CDR2 YSLEER. CDR3 sequence: CASGPTGVLGEKLFF. CDR3 nucleotides: TGCGCCAGCGGTCCGACAGGGGTCCTTGGCGAAAAACTGTTTTTT.

The chain couples TRBV28 to TRBJ1-1; a possible D gene is TRBD1 (5 bases). V was pared by 3 bases and J by 4 bases, with 15 bases between. Per germline, CDR1 MDHEN and CDR2 SYDVKM. The CDR3 runs 15 residues. Written as DNA, the CDR3 is TGTGCCAGCAGTTTTAATAGGGGAGGGGCCACTGAAGCTTTCTTT. Protein: CASSFNRGGATEAFF.

The rearrangement uses TRBV10-3 and TRBJ2-4, with D unresolved. Germline V gene lookup returns CDR1 ENHRY and CDR2 SYGVKD. The length of the CDR3 is 15 residues. V gave up 1 base and J gave up 3 bases, with 10 bases separating them. Here the CDR3 reads CAISELGLDKNIQYF. The CDR3, as DNA: TGTGCCATCAGTGAGTTAGGTCTAGACAAAAACATTCAGTACTTC.

V gene TRBV6-5 combines with J gene TRBJ1-1, with a tentative D call TRBD1 (6 bases). This CDR3 comprises 14 residues. V was cut by 6 bases and J by 8 bases, with 19 bases left in between. Germline-derived CDR1 and CDR2 are MNHEY and SVGAGI. CDR3 residues: CASRKTQGGLEAFF. The DNA of the CDR3 is TGTGCCAGCAGAAAGACACAGGGCGGCTTGGAAGCTTTCTTT.